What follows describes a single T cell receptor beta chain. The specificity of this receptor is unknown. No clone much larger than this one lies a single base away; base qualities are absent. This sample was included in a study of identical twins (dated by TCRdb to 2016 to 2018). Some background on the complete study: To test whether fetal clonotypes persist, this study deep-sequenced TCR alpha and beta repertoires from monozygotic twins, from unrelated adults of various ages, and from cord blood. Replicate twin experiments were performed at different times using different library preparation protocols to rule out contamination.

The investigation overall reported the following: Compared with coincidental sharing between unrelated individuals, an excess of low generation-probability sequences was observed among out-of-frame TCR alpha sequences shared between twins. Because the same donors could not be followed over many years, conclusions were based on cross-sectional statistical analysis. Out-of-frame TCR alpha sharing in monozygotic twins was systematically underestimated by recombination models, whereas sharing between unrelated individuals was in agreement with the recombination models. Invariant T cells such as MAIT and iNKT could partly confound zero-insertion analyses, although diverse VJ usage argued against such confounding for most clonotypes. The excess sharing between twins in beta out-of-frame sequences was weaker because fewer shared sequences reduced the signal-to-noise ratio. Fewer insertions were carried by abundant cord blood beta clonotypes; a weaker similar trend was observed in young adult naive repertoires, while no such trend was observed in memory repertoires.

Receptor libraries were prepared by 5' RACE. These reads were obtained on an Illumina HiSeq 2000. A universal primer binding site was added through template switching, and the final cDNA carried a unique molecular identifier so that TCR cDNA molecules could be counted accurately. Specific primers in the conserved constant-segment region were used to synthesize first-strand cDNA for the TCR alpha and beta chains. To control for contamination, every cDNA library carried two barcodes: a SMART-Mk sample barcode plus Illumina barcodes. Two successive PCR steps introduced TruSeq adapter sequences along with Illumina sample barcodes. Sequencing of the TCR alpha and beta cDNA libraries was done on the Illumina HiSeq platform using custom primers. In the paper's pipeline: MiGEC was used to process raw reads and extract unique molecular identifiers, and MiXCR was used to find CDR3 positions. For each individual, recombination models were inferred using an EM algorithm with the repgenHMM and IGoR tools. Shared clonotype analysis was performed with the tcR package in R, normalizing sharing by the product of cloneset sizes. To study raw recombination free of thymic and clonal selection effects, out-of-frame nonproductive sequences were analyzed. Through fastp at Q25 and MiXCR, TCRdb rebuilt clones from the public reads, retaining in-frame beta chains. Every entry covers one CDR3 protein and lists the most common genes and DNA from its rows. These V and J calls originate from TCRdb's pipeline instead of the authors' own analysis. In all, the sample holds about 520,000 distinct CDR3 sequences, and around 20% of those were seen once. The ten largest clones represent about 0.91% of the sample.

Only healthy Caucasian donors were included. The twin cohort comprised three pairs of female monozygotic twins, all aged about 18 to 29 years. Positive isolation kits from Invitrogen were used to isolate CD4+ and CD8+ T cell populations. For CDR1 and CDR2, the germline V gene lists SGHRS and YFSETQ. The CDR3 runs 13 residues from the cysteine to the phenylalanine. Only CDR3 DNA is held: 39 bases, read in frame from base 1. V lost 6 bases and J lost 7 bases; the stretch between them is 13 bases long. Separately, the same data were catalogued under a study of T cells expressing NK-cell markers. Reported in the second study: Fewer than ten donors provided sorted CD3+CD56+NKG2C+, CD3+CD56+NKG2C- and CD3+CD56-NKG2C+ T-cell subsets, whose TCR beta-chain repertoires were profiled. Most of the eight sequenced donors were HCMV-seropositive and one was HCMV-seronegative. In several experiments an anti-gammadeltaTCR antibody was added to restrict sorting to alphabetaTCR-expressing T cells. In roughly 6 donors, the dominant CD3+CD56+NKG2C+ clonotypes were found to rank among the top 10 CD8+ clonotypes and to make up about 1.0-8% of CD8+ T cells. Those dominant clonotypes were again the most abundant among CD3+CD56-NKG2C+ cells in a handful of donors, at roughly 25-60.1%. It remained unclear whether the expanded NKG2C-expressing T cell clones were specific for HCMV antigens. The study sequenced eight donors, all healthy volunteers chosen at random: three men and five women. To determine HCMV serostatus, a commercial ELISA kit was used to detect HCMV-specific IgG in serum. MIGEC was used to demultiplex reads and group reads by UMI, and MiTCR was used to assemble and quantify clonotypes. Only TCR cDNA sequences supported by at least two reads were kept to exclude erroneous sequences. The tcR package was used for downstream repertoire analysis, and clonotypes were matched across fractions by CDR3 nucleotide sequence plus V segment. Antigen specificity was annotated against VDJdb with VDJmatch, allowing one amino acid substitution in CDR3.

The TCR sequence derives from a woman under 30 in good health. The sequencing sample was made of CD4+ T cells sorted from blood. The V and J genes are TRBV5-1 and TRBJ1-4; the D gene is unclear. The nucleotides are TGCGCCAGCACCGAGGGTTCGAGTGAAAAACTGTTTTTT. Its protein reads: CASTEGSSEKLFF.